Presented here are 14 T cell receptor beta chains from one specimen sequenced in a study of T-cell reconstitution after alpha-beta-depleted transplantation in children. The authors prepared the TCRbeta library with unique molecular identifiers. TCRdb ran MiXCR on the PCR reads and lists one entry per CDR3 protein. The sample shows more than 150,000 distinct CDR3 sequences, roughly 15% of them seen only once. Sequenced material: PBMCs from the stem cell graft donor, taken from the stem cell graft. The origin of the receptors is a human donor who donated a stem cell graft to a child with acute lymphoblastic leukemia.

This clonotype has ten or more counts. The V and J genes are TRBV7-9 and TRBJ2-3; no clear D. V was clipped by 6 bases and J by 0 bases, with 10 bases between them. CDR1 and CDR2 from the germline V gene are SEHNR and FQNEAQ (reference sequence). The CDR3 sequence is 14 residues long. CDR3 residues: CASSISASTDTQYF. CDR3 bases: TGTGCCAGCAGTATCAGCGCCAGCACAGATACGCAGTATTTT.

CDR3 DNA sequence: TGTGCCAGCAGGGATTGGAGGGGAGGGGAGCAGTACTTC. Translation: CASRDWRGGEQYF. The chain couples TRBV12-3 or TRBV12-4 to TRBJ2-7, with 7 bases fitting TRBD2. The CDR3 is 13 amino acids. V lost 6 bases and J lost 7; bases outside the gene matches: 9.

The chain joins TRBV5-1 to TRBJ2-7; no clear D. The CDR3 sequence is 14 residues long. Trimming left V 0 bases short and J 5 bases short, with 12 bases between. CDR1 is SGHRS and CDR2 is YFSETQ in the germline V gene. CDR3 nucleotides: TGCGCCAGCAGCTTGGTAGATCCCTCGAACGAGCAGTACTTC. It codes for CASSLVDPSNEQYF.

Only one count was recorded for this clonotype. With a much larger clone just one base away, this may be a read error. This chain joins TRBV5-5 and TRBJ2-7, with D perhaps matching TRBD1 or TRBD2 (5 bases each). The V end was cut by 8 bases, the J end by 5 bases, with 17 bases between. CDR1 SGHKS and CDR2 YYEKEE come from the germline V gene (reference sequence). The CDR3 consists of 13 residues. The CDR3 DNA reads as TGTGCCAGAAGCGTGAGAGGGACCAACGAGCAGTACTTC. Its protein is CARSVRGTNEQYF. The entire variable domain, with the rest obtained from reference TRBV5-5 and TRBJ2-7, is as follows: DAGVTQSPTHLIKTRGQQVTLRCSPISGHKSVSWYQQVLGQGPQFIFQYYEKEERGRGNFPDRFSARQFPNYSSELNVNALLLGDSALYLCARSVRGTNEQYFGPGTRLTVT.

This clonotype was recorded many times. The genes are TRBV24-1 and TRBJ2-5, with D perhaps matching TRBD1 (5 bases). V lost 4 bases, J lost 4 bases, and 15 bases lay in between. Germline-derived CDR1 and CDR2 are KGHDR and SFDVKD. This CDR3 spans 15 amino acids. The CDR3 region has the DNA TGTGCCACCAGTGACCGACAGTCGGTAAGAGAGACCCAGTACTTC. It yields the protein CATSDRQSVRETQYF.

This clonotype was detected only a few times. The chain joins TRBV5-1 to TRBJ2-3; 9 bases align to TRBD2. The V and J ends lost 3 bases and 6 bases, in that order; junction bases with no gene match: 11. The CDR3 loop spans 16 amino acids. Germline V gene data show CDR1 as SGHRS and CDR2 as YFSETQ. The CDR3: CASSSWGKREVDTQYF. The CDR3 region has the DNA TGCGCCAGCAGCTCGTGGGGGAAGCGGGAGGTCGATACGCAGTATTTT.

This clonotype was seen only a few times. This chain joins TRBV5-1 and TRBJ2-7, with D perhaps TRBD1 (5 bases). The CDR3 is 16 amino acids. Trimming removed 0 bases at V and 2 bases at J, with 15 bases between. Germline lookup yields CDR1 SGHRS and CDR2 YFSETQ. CDR3 region: CASSLGADRATYEQYF. The CDR3 nucleotides are TGCGCCAGCAGCTTGGGGGCAGACAGAGCCACCTACGAGCAGTACTTC.

With respect to this clonotype: One junction end does not reproduce the germline sequence, and a read error may be involved. This rearrangement joins TRBV12-3 or TRBV12-4 to TRBJ1-5; perhaps TRBD1 as D (6 bases). The CDR3 covers 15 residues. The CDR3 region is CASIMTGQGHQPPHF. The DNA for the CDR3 is TGTGCCAGCATCATGACAGGTCAGGGACATCAGCCCCCGCATTTT.

The gene calls are TRBV11-2 and TRBJ2-5; TRBD2 matches at 11 bases. CDR1 and CDR2 (germline): SGHAT, FQNNGV. The J segment lost 4 bases and the V segment lost 4 bases, leaving 5 bases of the junction unmatched. This CDR3 spans 15 amino acids. CDR3 region: CASSSGTSGRETQYF. The CDR3 nucleotides read TGTGCCAGCAGCTCCGGGACTAGCGGTAGAGAGACCCAGTACTTC. The variable domain in full, completed from reference TRBV11-2 and TRBJ2-5, reads EAGVAQSPRYKIIEKRQSVAFWCNPISGHATLYWYQQILGQGPKLLIQFQNNGVVDDSQLPKDRFSAERLKGVDSTLKIQPAKLEDSAVYLCASSSGTSGRETQYFGPGTRLLVL.

This clonotype came up many times. The chain combines TRBV20-1 with TRBJ2-4; D is ambiguous. V was cut by 6 bases and J by 0 bases, with 15 bases left in between. This CDR3 contains 15 residues. Germline V gene data show CDR1 as DFQATT and CDR2 as SNEGSKA (reference sequence). The CDR3 is CSALTPDGAKNIQYF. CDR3 DNA: TGCAGTGCCCTTACCCCGGACGGAGCCAAAAACATTCAGTACTTC.

The sample holds many counts of this clonotype. The chain recombines TRBV7-2 with TRBJ2-7, with D perhaps TRBD1 or TRBD2 (5 bases each). V lost 0 bases and J 0 bases, leaving 12 bases between the germline ends. Looked up from germline, CDR1 is SGHTA and CDR2 is FQGNSA. This CDR3 has 16 residues. The CDR3 reads CASSLAIIGTSYEQYF. The CDR3 coding sequence is TGTGCCAGCAGCTTAGCGATAATTGGGACCTCCTACGAGCAGTACTTC.

This clonotype was detected many times. The rearrangement joins TRBV29-1 to TRBJ2-4, with D possibly being TRBD1 (5 bases). The CDR3 totals 13 residues. The V end lost 7 bases, the J end lost 7 bases, and 17 bases lay between the germline ends. Germline values: CDR1 SQVTM, CDR2 ANQGSEA. The CDR3 DNA sequence: TGCAGCGCCCTAGGGGAATGGAGCAACATTCAGTACTTC. It encodes CSALGEWSNIQYF. Supplemented by reference TRBV29-1 and TRBJ2-4, the full variable domain reads SAVISQKPSRDICQRGTSLTIQCQVDSQVTMMFWYRQQPGQSLTLIATANQGSEATYESGFVIDKFPISRPNLTFSTLTVSNMSPEDSSIYLCSALGEWSNIQYFGAGTRLSVL.

This clonotype was seen ten or more times. The gene calls are TRBV5-1 and TRBJ2-1; D uncertain. Germline V gene lookup returns CDR1 SGHRS and CDR2 YFSETQ. The CDR3 contains 13 residues. Between the trimmed V and J ends, which lost 0 bases and 6 bases, there was a span of 7 bases. The CDR3 here is CASSLEWANEQFF. Written as DNA, the CDR3 is TGCGCCAGCAGCTTGGAGTGGGCCAATGAGCAGTTCTTC.

The genes are TRBV2 and TRBJ2-7; possible D gene TRBD1, 5 bases. Between the trimmed V and J ends, which lost 3 bases and 4 bases, there was a span of 13 bases. The CDR3 runs to 14 residues. Germline V lookup: CDR1 SNHLY, CDR2 FYNNEI. The CDR3 protein is CASSEAGLEYEQYF. CDR3 nucleotide sequence: TGTGCCAGCAGTGAGGCAGGGTTGGAATACGAGCAGTACTTC.